This TCR beta chain was obtained from a study of T cells in Graves' hyperthyroidism and ophthalmopathy (dated by TCRdb to between 2019 and 2020). Background on the whole study: Peripheral blood was sampled at the time of initial diagnosis, prior to any treatment. To identify TCR V-J signatures that set the groups apart, the researchers used a discovery cohort of 100 patients, made up of approximately 43 with Graves' ophthalmopathy and some 56 with stable Graves' hyperthyroidism. Whether ophthalmopathy could be predicted prospectively was tested in an independent validation cohort made up of roughly 19 hyperthyroidism patients plus 17 patients who later progressed to ophthalmopathy. The roughly 100 discovery patients were randomly divided into training and test sets at a 7:3 ratio. In more than 5 Graves' hyperthyroidism patients, the study also compared T-cell repertoires from thyroid tissue with T-cell repertoires from blood. After sampling, hyperthyroidism patients received methimazole starting at 30 mg daily, and ophthalmopathy patients received high-dose intravenous methylprednisolone. The paper describes TCR Vbeta CDR3 sequencing of 135 peripheral blood samples, made up of 43 ophthalmopathy patients, 70 to 80 hyperthyroidism patients and some 17 progressor patients. Overall study outcomes, separate from this receptor: In cross-validation, a model built on a 13 V-J signature told ophthalmopathy apart from stable hyperthyroidism with 87.88% sensitivity and approximately 81% specificity, and in testing the same model reached 80%/75%. No statistical method was used to fix the sample size in advance, and group allocation was not hidden from the investigators. In validation, the model predicted progression to ophthalmopathy with approximately 70% sensitivity and about 73% specificity, a median of 6.5 months before onset. Most expanded thyroid clonotypes (frequency above 0.001) were also detected in blood, suggesting blood repertoires may reflect thyroid immune responses.

TCR beta CDR3 regions were amplified from RNA transcripts. For the first round of RT-PCR on the TCR CDR3, the HTBI primer set was used together with the Qiagen OneStep RT-PCR kit. Libraries were constructed in a second round of multiplex PCR, after which size selection and purification were carried out. Paired-end sequencing of the libraries was performed with 100 bp reads on an Illumina HiSeq2000. The study's own analysis went as follows. Raw data were processed with SOAPnuke, discarding reads with adapters, uncalled bases, mean Phred below 15, or no exact constant-primer or identifier match. High-quality paired reads were merged with COPE v1.2.5, and unique nucleotide sequences were defined as clonotypes. MiTCR v1.1 was used to align clonotypes to the IMGT TRBV, TRBD and TRBJ reference segments. The analysis was restricted to V-J combinations with a frequency above 0.0001, which together covered 98% to 99.2% of the repertoires. A TCS score was defined as the ratio between F50 (clonal expansion) and ExV (chaos), using BLOSUM62-based TCRdist between CDR3 peptides within each V-J. Welch's t-statistics and random forest reduced 500 to 550 V-J features to some 14, which were used in a naive Bayes classifier (R e1071). Starting from the raw public reads, TCRdb applied fastp trimming at Q25, assembled clones with MiXCR and retained in-frame beta chains. CDR3 protein duplicates are merged, each entry listing the most common genes and DNA. TCRdb's processing, not the study's, gives the V and J calls here. The sample data list around 560,000 distinct CDR3 sequences, and approximately 15% of these were observed just once. About 18% of the sample is taken by the ten largest.

CDR1 and CDR2, looked up from the germline V gene, are MNHEY and SVGAGI. A distance of 9 bases separates the germline ends of V and J, which lose 2 bases and 1 base respectively. The CDR3 starts with the cysteine, ends with the phenylalanine, and has 15 residues. Only the CDR3 portion is preserved as DNA: 45 bases, with reading frame beginning at the first base. In this sample, this clonotype turned up many times. The antigen it recognizes is unknown. Base quality data are lacking; no much larger clone is found one base away. Stable Graves' hyperthyroidism was defined as the absence of progression to ophthalmopathy over 18 months of follow-up. Hyperthyroidism patients were newly diagnosed, with disease duration under 2 months, and aged 18 to 65 years. Patients with uncontrolled infections, other autoimmune diseases, pregnancy or lactation were excluded. Clinical symptoms, serum thyroxine and TRAb, thyroid ultrasound, and orbital computed tomography formed the basis for the diagnoses. PBMCs were isolated from about 9.2 ml of fresh peripheral blood by Ficoll-Paque density gradient centrifugation. Total RNA was extracted with Trizol reagent, and quality was checked on an Agilent 2100 Bioanalyzer.

This clonotype was obtained from a woman in her late teens or twenties with Graves' hyperthyroidism. The chain employs TRBV6-5 and TRBJ1-5, with the D gene too uncertain to name. Sequenced sample: blood. Here the CDR3 is given as CASSYAGGSNQPQHF. The DNA is as follows: TGTGCCAGCAGTTACGCAGGAGGCAGCAATCAGCCCCAGCATTTT.